This T cell receptor (beta chain) was identified in a study of shared clonotypes between healthy human individuals. Study results and caveats: The researchers took only blood, and tissue repertoires probably look different. The diversity represented, both genetic and in exposure history, was limited by few donors. Donor clonotype sharing was expected to depend on sequencing depth.

Concerning this clone itself: Its target is unknown.

The J segment lost 8 bases and the V segment lost 7 bases, leaving 15 bases of the junction unmatched. Germline V lookup: CDR1 LNHDA, CDR2 SQIVND (reference sequence). The CDR3 contains 17 residues. The data were produced by immunoSEQ multiplex PCR, yet TCRdb's version contains in-frame clones alone and is incomplete. The table lists 450,000 to 600,000 clones, around 79% of them singletons, with less than 15% in the top ten. The rearrangement uses TRBV19 and TRBJ1-4, with 11 bases that match TRBD1. The origin of this receptor is a woman in her thirties or forties in good health. Some clones in this sample may be carry-over from other donors' samples. Sample: PBMCs. CDR3 loop: CASTRGQGVGGIEKLFF. For the CDR3, the DNA is TGTGCCAGTACCAGGGGACAGGGGGTAGGAGGTATCGAAAAACTGTTTTTT.